A single sample gave rise to the 14 T cell receptor beta chains below, sequenced in a study of blood T cell repertoires in COVID-19. The method was immunoSEQ multiplex PCR; TCRdb's version includes in-frame clones alone and lacks a portion of them. The data hold tens of thousands of clones, with 80% to 90% observed a single time. Sequenced input: peripheral blood. Every receptor here comes from a woman between 70 and 85 years old with acute or convalescent COVID-19.

The chain links TRBV7-2 to TRBJ1-5; 10 bases are shared with TRBD1. V lost 6 bases, J lost 4 bases, and 6 bases stayed unmatched. This CDR3 is 15 amino acids long. Germline CDR1 reads SGHTA; CDR2 reads FQGNSA. The CDR3 sequence: CASRSPDRGNQPQHF. The CDR3 bases are TGTGCCAGCAGGTCCCCGGACAGGGGGAATCAGCCCCAGCATTTT.

The chain couples TRBV24-1 to TRBJ1-1; maybe TRBD1 (6 bases). V dropped 6 bases and J dropped 4 bases, with 14 bases sitting between them. CDR1 and CDR2 from the germline V gene are KGHDR and SFDVKD. CDR3 length: 14 amino acids. The DNA for the CDR3 is TGTGCCACCAGTCTCACAGGGTCGGCCACTGAAGCTTTCTTT. Translation gives CATSLTGSATEAFF.

A note on this clone: One end of the junction fails to match germline, which may point to a read error. The chain links TRBV6-1 to TRBJ2-3; D is unresolved. Germline V gives CDR1 MNHNS, CDR2 SASEGT. This CDR3 is built from 14 residues. CDR3 protein: CASREGSPPYTQYF. Written as DNA, the CDR3 is TGTGCCAGCAGAGAAGGTAGCCCGCCCTATACGCAGTATTTT.

The gene calls are TRBV5-4 and TRBJ1-2; 7 positions agree with TRBD1. V gave up 6 bases and J gave up 4 bases; unmatched junction bases: 9. In germline, CDR1 is SGHNT, CDR2 YYREEE (reference sequence). The CDR3 has 14 residues. This CDR3 is CASTEGQRFYGYTF. The CDR3 nucleotides are TGTGCCAGCACCGAGGGACAGCGTTTCTATGGCTACACCTTC.

This chain links TRBV10-2 with TRBJ2-7, with a possible D match to TRBD2 (6 bases). V gave up 6 bases and J gave up 2 bases, with 14 bases separating them. The CDR3 has 14 amino acids. Germline CDR1 is WSHSY and CDR2 is SAAADI. The CDR3 here is CASRPSGLTYEQYF. In nucleotides, the CDR3 is TGCGCCAGCAGACCCAGCGGGCTAACCTACGAGCAGTACTTC.

This sequence joins TRBV12-3 or TRBV12-4 and TRBJ1-2, with unresolved D. Trimming stripped 0 bases from V and 7 bases from J, with 6 bases between. The CDR3 is 12 amino acids. This chain's CDR3 is CASSLAQFGYTF. DNA for the CDR3: TGTGCCAGCAGTTTAGCTCAGTTTGGCTACACCTTC.

The chain links TRBV3-1 (or the pseudogene TRBV3-2) to TRBJ2-7; 9 positions agree with TRBD2. Trimming at V came to 1 base and at J to 2 bases, leaving 3 bases not matched to a gene. The CDR3 totals 15 residues. Germline V CDR1 and CDR2: LGHDT, YNNKEL (reference sequence). In nucleotides, the CDR3 is TGTGCCAGCAGCCAAGTAGGCGGGAGGGCCTACGAGCAGTACTTC. It is translated as CASSQVGGRAYEQYF.

Written as DNA, the CDR3 is TGCGCCAGCAGTCCCCCCAGGGTTCAGCAGAACACTGAAGCTTTCTTT. This gives the protein CASSPPRVQQNTEAFF. The chain employs TRBV23-1 and TRBJ1-1, with a weak D call TRBD1 (5 bases). TRBV23-1 has ORF status, its function being uncertain. The CDR3 extends over 16 amino acids. The V gene lost 4 bases and the J gene lost 1 base, with 16 bases spanning the gap.

This sequence joins TRBV3-1 (or the pseudogene TRBV3-2) and TRBJ2-5, with 11 bases aligning to TRBD2. The CDR3 spans 17 residues. The germline CDR1 and CDR2 sequences are LGHDT and YNNKEL (reference sequence). The junction had 8 bases not matched to a gene; V was cut back by 0 bases and J by 5 bases. The CDR3 nucleotides read TGTGCCAGCAGCCAAGAGTTGCTAGCGGGAGGCGTCGAGACCCAGTACTTC. Translating it yields CASSQELLAGGVETQYF.

A few counts support this clone. The chain carries TRBV5-1 and TRBJ2-7; TRBD2 matches at 7 bases. Germline CDR1 and CDR2: SGHRS and YFSETQ. V lost 0 bases, J lost 3 bases, and 18 bases stayed unmatched. CDR3 length equals 19 residues. The CDR3 region is CASSLGAGVSTYLFYEQYF. In DNA, the CDR3 is TGCGCCAGCAGCTTGGGTGCGGGAGTCTCCACTTACCTCTTCTACGAGCAGTACTTC.

The gene calls are TRBV21-1 and TRBJ1-1. TRBV21-1 is noted as a pseudogene. The CDR3 runs 14 residues. The CDR3 sequence: CASTPEGLNTEAFF. CDR3 nucleotides: TGTGCCAGCACCCCTGAGGGCCTGAACACTGAAGCTTTCTTT.

The J gene is TRBJ1-5, the V gene TRBV6-2 or TRBV6-3, with TRBD1 identical over 10 bases. V was clipped by 2 bases and J by 9 bases; unmatched bases: 7. Germline V gives CDR1 MNHEY, CDR2 SVGEGT. CDR3 length: 15 amino acids. CDR3 loop: CASSYHRDRGWPQHF. The CDR3 nucleotides read TGTGCCAGCAGTTACCACCGGGACAGGGGTTGGCCCCAGCATTTT.

This clone was observed once. The V gene is TRBV5-8, the J gene TRBJ2-5; TRBD2 is a possible D gene (6 bases). CDR1 is SGHTS, CDR2 YDEGEE, per germline. CDR3 size: 14 residues. Deletions cut 5 bases from V and 4 bases from J, with 15 bases between. The CDR3 nucleotides are TGTGCCAGCAGTCCTGATGCGGGAAGAGAGACCCAGTACTTC. This gives the protein CASSPDAGRETQYF.

J is TRBJ1-5 and V is TRBV24-1, with no clear D. With 3 bases removed from V and 4 bases from J, the gap between germline ends came to 12 bases. There are 15 residues in the CDR3. CDR1 is KGHDR, CDR2 SFDVKD, per germline. CDR3: CATSDAELANQPQHF. CDR3 nucleotides: TGTGCCACCAGTGATGCGGAGCTAGCAAATCAGCCCCAGCATTTT.